The 29 T cell receptor beta chains below come from one sample, sequenced in a study of glioma-infiltrating T cells after dendritic cell vaccination. Data came from immunoSEQ multiplex PCR; TCRdb stores just in-frame clones and leaves some out. The table lists 100,000 or so clones, approximately 84% of them singletons, with approximately 5.5% in the top ten. Specified time point: after dendritic cell vaccination, including at tumor progression/relapse. The starting material was blood, obtained after dendritic cell vaccination. The receptors here all came from a human donor with glioblastoma.

This chain connects TRBV7-8 to TRBJ2-7; TRBD2 matches at 9 bases. Germline loops: CDR1 SGHVS, CDR2 FQNEAQ. This CDR3 has 13 amino acids. V was clipped by 4 bases and J by 6 bases; unmatched bases: 4. CDR3 coding DNA: TGTGCCAGCAGCTGGGGGCGGGGGGGCGAGCAGTACTTC. Protein sequence: CASSWGRGGEQYF.

V is TRBV19 and J is TRBJ1-5; D gene ambiguous. The CDR3 length is 15 residues. Germline V gene sequence: CDR1 LNHDA, CDR2 SQIVND (reference sequence). V was cut by 7 bases and J by 0 bases, with 13 bases left in between. The CDR3 loop is CASNPMARSNQPQHF. In DNA, the CDR3 is TGTGCCAGTAACCCAATGGCTCGTAGCAATCAGCCCCAGCATTTT.

This clone came up a few times. The rearrangement joins TRBV7-9 to TRBJ1-4, with D possibly being TRBD1 (6 bases). V was cut by 0 bases and J by 8 bases, with 13 bases left in between. This CDR3 comprises 15 residues. CDR1 is SEHNR, CDR2 FQNEAQ, per germline (reference sequence). The CDR3 loop is CASSLARGRGEKLFF. DNA for the CDR3: TGTGCCAGCAGCTTAGCCAGGGGCCGCGGGGAAAAACTGTTTTTT.

The chain uses TRBV4-1 and TRBJ2-1; TRBD2 matches at 9 bases. This CDR3 has 17 residues. From germline, CDR1 is MGHRA and CDR2 YSYEKL. J gave up 1 base and V 0 bases, and 4 bases lay outside the gene matches. In DNA form, the CDR3 reads TGCGCCAGCAGCCAAGACTTAGCGGGAGTATCCTACAATGAGCAGTTCTTC. Its translation is CASSQDLAGVSYNEQFF.

V and J are TRBV5-1 and TRBJ2-5; 10 bases match TRBD1. V gave up 7 bases and J gave up 5 bases; unmatched junction bases: 14. The V gene's germline CDR1 is SGHRS and CDR2 YFSETQ. CDR3 length equals 16 residues. CDR3 sequence reads: CASALTGTGVRETQYF. CDR3 nucleotide sequence: TGCGCCAGCGCCCTGACAGGGACAGGGGTGCGGGAGACCCAGTACTTC.

The table lists this clone with a few counts. V usage is TRBV10-3 and J usage is TRBJ2-3; 15 nucleotides align to TRBD2. Trimming took 6 bases from V and 5 from J; bases not matched to a gene: 6. The CDR3 length is 16 residues. CDR1 is ENHRY, CDR2 SYGVKD, per germline. The DNA for the CDR3 is TGTGCCATCAGGCCTGGACTAGCGGGGGGGGAAGATACGCAGTATTTT. Amino acid sequence: CAIRPGLAGGEDTQYF.

The gene calls are TRBV2 and TRBJ1-2, with a weak D call TRBD1 (5 bases). The CDR3 is 15 residues long. Germline V gene data show CDR1 as SNHLY and CDR2 as FYNNEI. V was shortened by 2 bases and J by 0 bases, with 10 bases between the two germline ends. CDR3 amino acids: CASSESRQTNYGYTF. DNA of the CDR3: TGTGCCAGCAGTGAATCAAGACAGACTAACTATGGCTACACCTTC.

This clone was picked up a small number of times. V and J are TRBV15 and TRBJ2-5; 7 bases align to TRBD2. Trimming at V came to 2 bases and at J to 5 bases, leaving 5 bases not matched to a gene. Germline loops: CDR1 LNHNV, CDR2 YYDKDF (reference sequence). CDR3 length: 14 residues. CDR3 amino acids: CATSRSGTWETQYF. For the CDR3, the DNA is TGTGCCACCAGCAGAAGCGGGACCTGGGAGACCCAGTACTTC.

The V gene is TRBV7-9, the J gene TRBJ1-1; the D is unclear. V lost 3 bases to trimming and J lost 1 base, with 15 bases between them. CDR1 is SEHNR, CDR2 FQNEAQ, per germline (reference sequence). The CDR3 is 16 amino acids. The CDR3 region has the DNA TGTGCCAGCAGCTTCAAACCCTCGGTAAAGAACACTGAAGCTTTCTTT. Translation gives CASSFKPSVKNTEAFF.

This sequence joins TRBV28 and TRBJ1-5; 10 bases line up with TRBD1. J gave up 0 bases and V 5 bases, and 7 bases lay outside the gene matches. This CDR3 region has 17 residues. Per the germline V gene, CDR1 is MDHEN and CDR2 is SYDVKM. In nucleotides, the CDR3 is TGTGCCAGCAGTCCGGGACAGGGGCGATATAGCAATCAGCCCCAGCATTTT. Translating it yields CASSPGQGRYSNQPQHF.

This clone was detected only once. This rearrangement joins TRBV5-6 to TRBJ2-4, with 8 bases fitting TRBD2. V shed 1 base, J shed 6 bases, and the junction held 12 bases outside the gene matches. The CDR3 is made up of 17 amino acids. CDR1 SGHDT and CDR2 YYEEEE come from the germline V gene. CDR3 sequence (DNA): TGTGCCAGCAGCTTGCGGGGGGGGCAAGTGAATGGAAACATTCAGTACTTC. Protein product: CASSLRGGQVNGNIQYF.

The rearrangement uses TRBV28 and TRBJ2-7; 9 nucleotides line up with TRBD1. This CDR3 region has 15 residues. Germline CDR1 and CDR2: MDHEN and SYDVKM. The V and J ends lost 5 bases and 3 bases, in that order; junction bases with no gene match: 8. This CDR3 is CASSAWGTGRYEQYF. The CDR3 nucleotides read TGTGCCAGCAGTGCCTGGGGGACAGGGCGCTACGAGCAGTACTTC.

The CDR3 reads CASSSGGAFHQETQYF. The CDR3 DNA reads TGTGCCAGCAGTTCCGGGGGGGCGTTCCACCAAGAGACCCAGTACTTC. The chain employs TRBV6-6 and TRBJ2-5; TRBD2 matches at 8 bases. Germline V gene sequence: CDR1 MNHNY, CDR2 SVGAGI (reference sequence). The CDR3 loop spans 16 amino acids. The trim removed 4 bases at V and 0 bases at J, leaving 7 bases unmatched.

The chain carries TRBV6-1 and TRBJ2-7, with 7 bases that match TRBD1. J lost 3 bases, V lost 5 bases, and 7 bases had no gene match. The CDR3 is made up of 14 amino acids. CDR1 and CDR2 (germline): MNHNS, SASEGT. In nucleotides, the CDR3 is TGTGCCAGCAGTAAGACAGGGCTGGACTACGAGCAGTACTTC. It is translated as CASSKTGLDYEQYF.

The CDR3 sequence is CAWRAGLNTEAFF. The CDR3 DNA is TGTGCCTGGAGAGCGGGTCTGAACACTGAAGCTTTCTTT. The V gene is TRBV30, the J gene TRBJ1-1; D is ambiguous. Trimming pared 3 bases from V and 0 bases from J, leaving 8 bases between. The CDR3 loop spans 13 amino acids. Germline V gene sequence: CDR1 GTSNPN, CDR2 SVGIG (reference sequence).

A single count supports this clone. The chain carries TRBV10-3 and TRBJ2-1, with D maybe TRBD1 (5 bases). The CDR3 loop spans 15 amino acids. The germline gives CDR1 ENHRY, CDR2 SYGVKD. V was shortened by 0 bases and J by 2 bases, with 8 bases between the two germline ends. The CDR3 region has the DNA TGTGCCATCAGTGAGTCAGGGGCCGCCTACAATGAGCAGTTCTTC. Amino acid sequence: CAISESGAAYNEQFF.

This clone was recorded a few times. The chain employs TRBV10-3 and TRBJ1-1; weak D call: TRBD1 (6 bases). The CDR3 extends over 13 amino acids. V lost 3 bases and J lost 6, with 11 bases in between. Looked up from germline, CDR1 is ENHRY and CDR2 is SYGVKD. This CDR3 is CAISDSRGSEAFF. CDR3 nucleotide sequence: TGTGCCATCAGTGACAGCAGGGGATCTGAAGCTTTCTTT.

The chain recombines TRBV19 with TRBJ2-5; 8 bases fit TRBD1. Per the germline V gene, CDR1 is LNHDA and CDR2 is SQIVND (reference sequence). V dropped 3 bases and J dropped 4; count of bases not matched to a gene: 4. The CDR3 extends over 14 amino acids. Here the CDR3 reads CASSMLDRAETQYF. CDR3 nucleotide sequence: TGTGCCAGTAGTATGTTGGACAGGGCAGAGACCCAGTACTTC.

In DNA form, the CDR3 reads TGTGCCAGCAGCTTAGGGACAGGGTTGGGTAGCACTGAAGCTTTCTTT. Encoded protein: CASSLGTGLGSTEAFF. This chain connects TRBV7-8 to TRBJ1-1, with 8 bases fitting TRBD1. The CDR3 loop spans 16 amino acids. V lost 1 base, J lost 4 bases, and 8 bases stayed unmatched. The germline gives CDR1 SGHVS, CDR2 FQNEAQ.

V gene TRBV5-1 combines with J gene TRBJ1-4; the match to TRBD1 covers 8 bases. V was pared by 4 bases and J by 11 bases, with 4 bases of the junction left unmatched. The germline gives CDR1 SGHRS, CDR2 YFSETQ. This CDR3 has 12 residues. The CDR3 DNA reads as TGCGCCAGCAGCCCCGGGACAGGCAAACTGTTTTTT. This encodes CASSPGTGKLFF.

The chain is built from TRBV7-3 and TRBJ2-1, with 13 nucleotides matching TRBD2. Germline V lookup: CDR1 SGHTA, CDR2 FQGTGA. This CDR3 spans 18 amino acids. Losses at the gene ends were 1 base for V and 1 base for J; bases not matched to a gene: 4. The CDR3 coding sequence is TGTGCCAGCAGCTTAAAGGGACTAGCGGGGATTTCCTACAATGAGCAGTTCTTC. This sequence encodes CASSLKGLAGISYNEQFF.

This clone appeared a few times. The V call is TRBV6-5, the J call TRBJ1-1, with a weak D call TRBD1 (5 bases). With 2 bases removed from V and 4 bases from J, the gap between germline ends came to 17 bases. The CDR3 runs 16 residues. The germline CDR1 and CDR2 sequences are MNHEY and SVGAGI. CDR3 residues: CASSYMQGAWSTEAFF. The CDR3 DNA reads as TGTGCCAGCAGTTACATGCAGGGCGCCTGGAGCACTGAAGCTTTCTTT.

The genes are TRBV6-1 and TRBJ1-2; 10 bases are shared with TRBD1. With V trimmed by 0 bases and J by 7 bases, 14 bases remained unmatched. This CDR3 comprises 18 residues. Germline V gives CDR1 MNHNS, CDR2 SASEGT. The chain's CDR3 is CASSEALWDRGLSLGYTF. DNA of the CDR3: TGTGCCAGCAGTGAAGCGCTATGGGACAGGGGATTATCGCTTGGCTACACCTTC.

This clone appeared once. The chain couples TRBV19 to TRBJ1-6; possible D gene TRBD1, 6 bases. Per germline, CDR1 LNHDA and CDR2 SQIVND (reference sequence). V lost 6 bases, J lost 0 bases, and 9 bases lay in between. The CDR3 loop spans 15 amino acids. CDR3 sequence reads: CASSLTGSYNSPLHF. Written as DNA, the CDR3 is TGTGCCAGTAGCCTGACAGGCTCCTATAATTCACCCCTCCACTTT.

V usage is TRBV7-9 and J usage is TRBJ2-1, with D unclear. V was cut by 4 bases and J by 7 bases, with 11 bases left in between. This CDR3 region has 13 residues. Germline CDR1 reads SEHNR; CDR2 reads FQNEAQ (reference sequence). CDR3 in DNA: TGTGCCAGCAGCTACCCGATCCGGAATGAGCAGTTCTTC. It specifies CASSYPIRNEQFF.

The chain carries TRBV18 and TRBJ2-1; D is possibly TRBD2 (5 bases). In germline, CDR1 is KGHSH, CDR2 LQKENI. V lost 1 base to trimming and J lost 9 bases, with 7 bases between them. This CDR3 is built from 12 residues. The CDR3 protein is CASSPLGIEQFF. CDR3 in DNA: TGTGCCAGCTCACCACTCGGGATTGAGCAGTTCTTC.

CDR3 sequence (DNA): TGTGCCAGCAGCAAAACAGGGGTAGAGACCCAGTACTTC. Translated: CASSKTGVETQYF. The V gene is TRBV25-1, the J gene TRBJ2-5, with 7 nucleotides matching TRBD1. V dropped 6 bases and J dropped 4; count of bases not matched to a gene: 5. From germline, CDR1 is MGHDK and CDR2 SYGVNS. This CDR3 region has 13 residues. Filled out from reference TRBV25-1 and TRBJ2-5, the complete variable domain reads EADIYQTPRYLVIGTGKKITLECSQTMGHDKMYWYQQDPGMELHLIHYSYGVNSTEKGDLSSESTVSRIRTEHFPLTLESARPSHTSQYLCASSKTGVETQYFGPGTRLLVL.

The gene calls are TRBV7-2 and TRBJ1-1, with D possibly being TRBD1 (6 bases). Germline values: CDR1 SGHTA, CDR2 FQGNSA. The CDR3 extends over 15 amino acids. V shed 1 base and J shed 0 bases, with 9 bases lying between them. CDR3 nucleotides: TGTGCCAGCAGCTTAGTCACAGGGTTGAACACTGAAGCTTTCTTT. Its translation: CASSLVTGLNTEAFF.

The chain employs TRBV10-3 and TRBJ1-2, with D hard to call. CDR1 and CDR2 from the germline V gene are ENHRY and SYGVKD. The V end was cut by 0 bases, the J end by 4 bases, with 3 bases between. The CDR3 loop spans 12 amino acids. DNA for the CDR3: TGTGCCATCAGTGAGTCTAGCTATGGCTACACCTTC. Its translation is CAISESSYGYTF.